Shown below are 5 T cell receptor beta chains from a single sample sequenced in a study of control samples from healthy donors and cancer patients. TCRdb keeps only in-frame clones here, not all; method: immunoSEQ multiplex PCR. The sample lists about 22,000 clones; 75% to 85% were seen once. Sequenced material: PBMCs. The receptor source for this set is a man between 60 and 75 years old with head and neck cancer.

The V call is TRBV27, the J call TRBJ2-1; 10 positions agree with TRBD2. The CDR3 length is 19 residues. The ends lost 1 base at V and 9 bases at J; junction bases unmatched: 18. Germline V gene data show CDR1 as MNHEY and CDR2 as SMNVEV (reference sequence). The CDR3 sequence is CASSLFWLAGAGYVGEQFF. DNA of the CDR3: TGTGCCAGCAGTTTATTCTGGCTAGCGGGGGCCGGTTATGTAGGTGAGCAGTTCTTC.

This chain joins TRBV5-1 and TRBJ2-5, with a tentative D call TRBD2 (5 bases). Per the germline V gene, CDR1 is SGHRS and CDR2 is YFSETQ. There are 15 residues in the CDR3. V shed 0 bases and J shed 4 bases, with 13 bases lying between them. The DNA of the CDR3 is TGCGCCAGCAGCTTGGCTAGCTCGACGGGAGAGACCCAGTACTTC. Translation gives CASSLASSTGETQYF.

This chain joins TRBV21-1 and TRBJ2-1; TRBD2 was called by the table and not checked on the DNA. TRBV21-1 is a pseudogene segment. This CDR3 has 13 amino acids. This CDR3 reads CASIPSGMVEQFF. The DNA of the CDR3 is TGTGCCAGCATCCCTAGCGGGATGGTTGAGCAGTTCTTC.

The chain recombines TRBV5-1 with TRBJ2-5; D unresolved. CDR3 length: 12 amino acids. Deletions cut 3 bases from V and 3 bases from J, with 6 bases between. The germline V gene has CDR1 SGHRS and CDR2 YFSETQ. The DNA of the CDR3 is TGCGCCAGCAGCTCCCCGGAAGAGACCCAGTACTTC. Translated, it gives CASSSPEETQYF.

V gene TRBV4-1 combines with J gene TRBJ2-4; D unclear. The V and J ends lost 3 bases and 0 bases respectively, with 6 bases between them. The CDR3 sequence is 14 residues long. CDR1 and CDR2 (germline): MGHRA, YSYEKL. The CDR3 reads CASSHILAKNIQYF. In nucleotides, the CDR3 is TGCGCCAGCAGCCACATCCTAGCCAAAAACATTCAGTACTTC.